Sample share makes the clone carrying this TCR beta chain medium-sized. Its antigen is undetermined. The sample is drawn from a study of T cell repertoires in aging, cancer and after chemotherapy. Across the study: Some 10 million TCR reads were in the whole dataset. Study-level results: Compared with age-matched healthy donors, untreated hematological or solid cancer patients showed higher blood TCR clonality. In cancer patients, declining TCR diversity with age involved lost richness and lost evenness.

V gave up 0 bases and J gave up 3 bases; unmatched junction bases: 6. Germline CDR1 MNHNY, CDR2 SVGAGI (reference sequence). This CDR3 has 17 amino acids. Amplification of TCR beta used genomic DNA extracted from peripheral blood. TRB rearrangements spanning V, D and J were amplified using mixed TRB-A/B primers. MiXCR, applied by TCRdb to the multiplex PCR reads, yields one record per CDR3 protein. The sample carries 2,300 or so distinct CDR3 sequences, approximately 21% recorded once. The clonotype originates from a human donor with a blood cancer. The V call is TRBV6-6, the J call TRBJ1-4; 8 nucleotides line up with TRBD1. The source material was blood. This chain's CDR3 is CASSYSTTGASNEKLFF. The CDR3 region has the DNA TGTGCCAGCAGTTACTCGACGACAGGGGCATCTAATGAAAAACTGTTTTTT.